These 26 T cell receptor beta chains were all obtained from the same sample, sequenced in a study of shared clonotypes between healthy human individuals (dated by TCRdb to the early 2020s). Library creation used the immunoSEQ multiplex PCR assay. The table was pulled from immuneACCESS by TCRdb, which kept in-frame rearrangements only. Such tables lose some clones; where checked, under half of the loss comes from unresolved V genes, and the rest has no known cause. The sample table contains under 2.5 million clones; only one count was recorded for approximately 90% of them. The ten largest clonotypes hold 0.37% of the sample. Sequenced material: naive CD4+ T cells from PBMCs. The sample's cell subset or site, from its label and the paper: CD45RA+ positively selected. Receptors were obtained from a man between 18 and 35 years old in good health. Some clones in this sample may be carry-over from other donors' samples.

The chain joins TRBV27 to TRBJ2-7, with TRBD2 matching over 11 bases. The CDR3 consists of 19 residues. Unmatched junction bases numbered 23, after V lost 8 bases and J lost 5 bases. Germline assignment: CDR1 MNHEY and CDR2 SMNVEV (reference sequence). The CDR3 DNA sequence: TGTGCCAGCTCTACCCTCCGCGTTAGCGGGAGGGCCCCGCGAGACGAGCAGTACTTC. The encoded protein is CASSTLRVSGRAPRDEQYF.

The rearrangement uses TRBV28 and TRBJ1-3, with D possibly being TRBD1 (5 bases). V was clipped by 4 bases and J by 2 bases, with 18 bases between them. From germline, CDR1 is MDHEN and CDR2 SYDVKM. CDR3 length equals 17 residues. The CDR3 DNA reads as TGTGCCAGCAGTTCAACGGGGGGTCGGGGAGCTGGAAACACCATATATTTT. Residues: CASSSTGGRGAGNTIYF.

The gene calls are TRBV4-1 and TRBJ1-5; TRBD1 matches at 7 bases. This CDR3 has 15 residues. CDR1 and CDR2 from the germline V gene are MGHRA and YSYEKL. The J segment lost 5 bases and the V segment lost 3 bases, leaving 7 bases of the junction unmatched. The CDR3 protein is CASSQNGQVDQPQHF. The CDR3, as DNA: TGCGCCAGCAGCCAGAATGGACAGGTAGATCAGCCCCAGCATTTT.

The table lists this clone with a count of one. The CDR3 sequence is CAASEGVRRLWEAFF. The CDR3 DNA sequence: TGTGCCGCCAGCGAGGGGGTCAGGAGGTTGTGGGAAGCTTTCTTT. The genes are TRBV6-1 and TRBJ1-1; D possibly corresponds to TRBD1 (6 bases). The CDR3 runs to 15 residues. V gave up 11 bases and J gave up 8 bases, with 27 bases separating them. Germline values: CDR1 MNHNS, CDR2 SASEGT.

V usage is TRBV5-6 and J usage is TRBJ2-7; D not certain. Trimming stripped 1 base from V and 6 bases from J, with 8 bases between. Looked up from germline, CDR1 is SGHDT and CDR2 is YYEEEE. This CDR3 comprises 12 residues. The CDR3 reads CASSLWSLEQYF. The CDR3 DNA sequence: TGTGCCAGCAGCTTGTGGTCGCTCGAGCAGTACTTC.

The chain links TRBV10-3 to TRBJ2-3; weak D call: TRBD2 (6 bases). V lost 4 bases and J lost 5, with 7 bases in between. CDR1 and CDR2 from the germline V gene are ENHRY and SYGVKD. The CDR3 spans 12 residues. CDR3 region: CAISGGLDTQYF. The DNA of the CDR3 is TGTGCCATCAGTGGGGGACTAGATACGCAGTATTTT.

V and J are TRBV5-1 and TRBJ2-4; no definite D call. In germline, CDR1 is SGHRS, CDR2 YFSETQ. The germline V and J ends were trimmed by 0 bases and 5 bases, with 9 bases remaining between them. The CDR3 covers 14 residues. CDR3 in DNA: TGCGCCAGCAGCTTGGAGAATCCCGAAAACATTCAGTACTTC. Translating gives CASSLENPENIQYF.

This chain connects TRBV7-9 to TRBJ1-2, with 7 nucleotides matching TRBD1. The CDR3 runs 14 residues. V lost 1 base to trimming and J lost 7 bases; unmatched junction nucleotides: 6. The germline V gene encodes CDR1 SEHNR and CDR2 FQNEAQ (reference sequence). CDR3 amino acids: CASSLVTGERGYTF. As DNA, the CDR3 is TGTGCCAGCAGCTTAGTCACAGGGGAACGTGGCTACACCTTC.

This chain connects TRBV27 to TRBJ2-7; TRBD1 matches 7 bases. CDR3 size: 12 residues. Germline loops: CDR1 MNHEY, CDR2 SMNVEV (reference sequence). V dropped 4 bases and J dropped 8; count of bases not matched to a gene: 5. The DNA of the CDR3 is TGTGCCAGCAGTTATTTAGGGGGCCAGCAGTACTTC. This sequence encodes CASSYLGGQQYF.

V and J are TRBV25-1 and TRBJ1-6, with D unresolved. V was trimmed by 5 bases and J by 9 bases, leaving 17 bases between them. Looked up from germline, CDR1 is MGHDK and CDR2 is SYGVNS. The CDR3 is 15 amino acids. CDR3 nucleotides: TGTGCCAGCAGTCGCCGGGAGGGAGTGAGTTCACCCCTCCACTTT. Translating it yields CASSRREGVSSPLHF.

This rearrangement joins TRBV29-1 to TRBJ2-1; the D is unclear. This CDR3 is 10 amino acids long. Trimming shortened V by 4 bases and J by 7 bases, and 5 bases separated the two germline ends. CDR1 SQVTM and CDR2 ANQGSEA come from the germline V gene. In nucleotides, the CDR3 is TGCAGCGTTGTGGGGAATGAGCAGTTCTTC. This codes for CSVVGNEQFF.

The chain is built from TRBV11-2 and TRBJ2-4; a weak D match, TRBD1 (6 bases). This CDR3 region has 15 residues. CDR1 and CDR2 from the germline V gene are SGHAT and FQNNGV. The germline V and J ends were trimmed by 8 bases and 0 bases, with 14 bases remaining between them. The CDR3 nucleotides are TGTGCCAGCTGTCATACAGGGTTAGCCAAAAACATTCAGTACTTC. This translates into CASCHTGLAKNIQYF.

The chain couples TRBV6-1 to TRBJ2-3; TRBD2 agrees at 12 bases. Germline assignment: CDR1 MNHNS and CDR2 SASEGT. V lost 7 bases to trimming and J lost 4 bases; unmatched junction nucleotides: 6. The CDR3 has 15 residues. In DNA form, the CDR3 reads TGTGCCAGCAATCGACTAGCGGGAGTTCCAGATACGCAGTATTTT. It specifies CASNRLAGVPDTQYF.

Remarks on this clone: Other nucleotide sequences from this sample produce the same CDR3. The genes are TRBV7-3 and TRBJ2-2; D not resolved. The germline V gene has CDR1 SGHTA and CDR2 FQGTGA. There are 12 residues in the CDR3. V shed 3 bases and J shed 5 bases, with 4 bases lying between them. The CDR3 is CASSFGTGELFF. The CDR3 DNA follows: TGTGCCAGCAGCTTTGGTACCGGGGAGCTGTTTTTT.

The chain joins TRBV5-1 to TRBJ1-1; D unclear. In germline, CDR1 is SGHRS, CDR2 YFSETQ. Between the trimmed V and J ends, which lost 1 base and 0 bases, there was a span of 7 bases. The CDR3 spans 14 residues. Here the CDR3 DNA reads TGCGCCAGCAGCTTGCGGAGCATGAACACTGAAGCTTTCTTT. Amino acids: CASSLRSMNTEAFF. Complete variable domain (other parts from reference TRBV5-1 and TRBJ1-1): KAGVTQTPRYLIKTRGQQVTLSCSPISGHRSVSWYQQTPGQGLQFLFEYFSETQRNKGNFPGRFSGRQFSNSRSEMNVSTLELGDSALYLCASSLRSMNTEAFFGQGTRLTVV.

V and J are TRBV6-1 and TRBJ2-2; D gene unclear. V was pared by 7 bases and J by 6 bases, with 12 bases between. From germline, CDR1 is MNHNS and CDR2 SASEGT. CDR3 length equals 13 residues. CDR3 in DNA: TGTGCCAGCACCATAAGGGAATCCGGGGAGCTGTTTTTT. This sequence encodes CASTIRESGELFF.

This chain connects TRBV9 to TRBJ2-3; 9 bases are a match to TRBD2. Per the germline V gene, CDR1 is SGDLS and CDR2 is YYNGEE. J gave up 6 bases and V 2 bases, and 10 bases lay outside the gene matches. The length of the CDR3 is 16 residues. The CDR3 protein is CASSVTSGPGWDTQYF. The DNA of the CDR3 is TGTGCCAGCAGCGTCACTAGCGGGCCTGGGTGGGATACGCAGTATTTT.

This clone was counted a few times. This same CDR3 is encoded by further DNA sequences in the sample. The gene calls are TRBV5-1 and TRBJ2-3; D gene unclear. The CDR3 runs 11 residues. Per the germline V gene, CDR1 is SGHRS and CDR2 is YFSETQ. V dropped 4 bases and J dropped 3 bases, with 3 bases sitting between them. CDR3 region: CASSLTDTQYF. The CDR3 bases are TGCGCCAGCAGCCTAACAGATACGCAGTATTTT.

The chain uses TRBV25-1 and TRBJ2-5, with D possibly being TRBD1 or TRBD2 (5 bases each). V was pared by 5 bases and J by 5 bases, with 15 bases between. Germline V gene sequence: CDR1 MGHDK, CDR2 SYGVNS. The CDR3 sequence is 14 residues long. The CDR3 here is CASSKRVGAETQYF. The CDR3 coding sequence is TGTGCCAGCAGTAAACGTGTCGGGGCGGAGACCCAGTACTTC.

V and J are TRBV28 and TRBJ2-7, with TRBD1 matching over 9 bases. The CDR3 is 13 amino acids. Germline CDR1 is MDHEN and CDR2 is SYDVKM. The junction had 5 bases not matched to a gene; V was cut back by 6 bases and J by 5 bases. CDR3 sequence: CASSRTGDHEQYF. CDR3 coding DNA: TGTGCCAGCAGCAGGACAGGGGACCACGAGCAGTACTTC.

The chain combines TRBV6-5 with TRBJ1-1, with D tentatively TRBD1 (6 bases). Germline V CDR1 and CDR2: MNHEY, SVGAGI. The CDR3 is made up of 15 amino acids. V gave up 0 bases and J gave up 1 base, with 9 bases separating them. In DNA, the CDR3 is TGTGCCAGCAGTTACTCGAACAGGGCGAACACTGAAGCTTTCTTT. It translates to CASSYSNRANTEAFF.

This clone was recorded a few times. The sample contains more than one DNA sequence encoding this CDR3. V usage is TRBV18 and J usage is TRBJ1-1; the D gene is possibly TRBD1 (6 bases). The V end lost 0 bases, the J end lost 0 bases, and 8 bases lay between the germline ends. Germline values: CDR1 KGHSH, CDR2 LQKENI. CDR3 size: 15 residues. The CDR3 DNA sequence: TGTGCCAGCTCACCACCGACAGGTTTGAACACTGAAGCTTTCTTT. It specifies CASSPPTGLNTEAFF.

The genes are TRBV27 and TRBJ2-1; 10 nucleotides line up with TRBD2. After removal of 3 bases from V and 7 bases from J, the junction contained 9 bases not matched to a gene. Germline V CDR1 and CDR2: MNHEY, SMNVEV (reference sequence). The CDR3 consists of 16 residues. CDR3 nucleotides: TGTGCCAGCAGTTTGTGGGTAGCGGGAGGAGGGAATGAGCAGTTCTTC. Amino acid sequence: CASSLWVAGGGNEQFF.

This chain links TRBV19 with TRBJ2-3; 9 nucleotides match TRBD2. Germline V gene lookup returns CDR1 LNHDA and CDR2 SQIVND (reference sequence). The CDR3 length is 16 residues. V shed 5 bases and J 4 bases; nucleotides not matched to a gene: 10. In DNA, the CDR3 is TGTGCCAGTAGTCGGCTAGCGGGGACTCTAGCAGATACGCAGTATTTT. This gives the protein CASSRLAGTLADTQYF. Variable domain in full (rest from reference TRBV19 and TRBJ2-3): DGGITQSPKYLFRKEGQNVTLSCEQNLNHDAMYWYRQDPGQGLRLIYYSQIVNDFQKGDIAEGYSVSREKKESFPLTVTSAQKNPTAFYLCASSRLAGTLADTQYFGPGTRLTVL.

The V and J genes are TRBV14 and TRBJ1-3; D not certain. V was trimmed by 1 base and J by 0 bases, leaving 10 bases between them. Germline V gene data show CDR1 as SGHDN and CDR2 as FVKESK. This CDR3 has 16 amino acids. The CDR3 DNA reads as TGTGCCAGCAGCCAAGGTCACAGCCTCTCTGGAAACACCATATATTTT. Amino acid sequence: CASSQGHSLSGNTIYF.

The CDR3 sequence is CASSLAVSGSGTYEQYF. The CDR3 coding sequence is TGTGCCAGCAGCTTGGCTGTGAGCGGTAGCGGAACCTACGAGCAGTACTTC. V and J are TRBV5-5 and TRBJ2-7, with D possibly being TRBD2 (6 bases). Per the germline V gene, CDR1 is SGHKS and CDR2 is YYEKEE (reference sequence). V shed 0 bases and J shed 2 bases, with 18 bases lying between them. The CDR3 consists of 17 residues. The whole variable domain, filled in from reference TRBV5-5 and TRBJ2-7, reads DAGVTQSPTHLIKTRGQQVTLRCSPISGHKSVSWYQQVLGQGPQFIFQYYEKEERGRGNFPDRFSARQFPNYSSELNVNALLLGDSALYLCASSLAVSGSGTYEQYFGPGTRLTVT.